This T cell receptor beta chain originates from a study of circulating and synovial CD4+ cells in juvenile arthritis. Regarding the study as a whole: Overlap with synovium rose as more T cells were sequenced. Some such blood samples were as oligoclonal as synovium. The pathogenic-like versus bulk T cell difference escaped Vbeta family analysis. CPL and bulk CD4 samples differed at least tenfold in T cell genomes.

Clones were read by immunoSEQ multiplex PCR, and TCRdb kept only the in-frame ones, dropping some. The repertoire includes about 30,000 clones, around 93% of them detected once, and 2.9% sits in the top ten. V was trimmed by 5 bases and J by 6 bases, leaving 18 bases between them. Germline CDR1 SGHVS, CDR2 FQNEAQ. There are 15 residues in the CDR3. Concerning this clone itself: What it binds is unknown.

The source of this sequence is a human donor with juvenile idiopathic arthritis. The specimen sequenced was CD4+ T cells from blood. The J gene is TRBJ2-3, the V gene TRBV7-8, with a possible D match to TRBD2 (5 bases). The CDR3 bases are TGTGCCAGCAGCGCCCGATCTCGGGGTGGTGATACGCAGTATTTT. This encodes CASSARSRGGDTQYF.